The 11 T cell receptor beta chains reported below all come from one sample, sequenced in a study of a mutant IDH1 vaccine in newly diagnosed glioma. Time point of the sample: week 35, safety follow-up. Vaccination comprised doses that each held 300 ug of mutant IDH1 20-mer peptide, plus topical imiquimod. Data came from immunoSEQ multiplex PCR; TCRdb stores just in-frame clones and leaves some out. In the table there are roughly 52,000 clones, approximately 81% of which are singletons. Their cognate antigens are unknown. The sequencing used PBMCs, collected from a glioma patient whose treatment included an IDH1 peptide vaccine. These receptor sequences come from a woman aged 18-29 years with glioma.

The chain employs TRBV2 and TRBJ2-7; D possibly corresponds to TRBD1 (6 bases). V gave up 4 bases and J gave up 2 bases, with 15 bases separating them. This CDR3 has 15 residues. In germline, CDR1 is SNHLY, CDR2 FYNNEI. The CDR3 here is CASSGDIFEAYEQYF. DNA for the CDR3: TGTGCCAGCAGTGGGGACATCTTTGAAGCCTACGAGCAGTACTTC.

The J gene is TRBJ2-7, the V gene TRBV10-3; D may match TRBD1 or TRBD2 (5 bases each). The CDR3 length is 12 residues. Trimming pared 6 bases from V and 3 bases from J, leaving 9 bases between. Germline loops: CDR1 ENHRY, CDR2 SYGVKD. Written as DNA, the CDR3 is TGTGCCATCAGGGGTGGGGGCTACGAGCAGTACTTC. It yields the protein CAIRGGGYEQYF.

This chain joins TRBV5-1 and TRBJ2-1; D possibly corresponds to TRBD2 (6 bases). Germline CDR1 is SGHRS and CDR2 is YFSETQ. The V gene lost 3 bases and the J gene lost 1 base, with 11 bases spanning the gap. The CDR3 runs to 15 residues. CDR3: CASSWGDRSYNEQFF. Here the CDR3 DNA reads TGCGCCAGCAGCTGGGGGGACCGTTCCTACAATGAGCAGTTCTTC.

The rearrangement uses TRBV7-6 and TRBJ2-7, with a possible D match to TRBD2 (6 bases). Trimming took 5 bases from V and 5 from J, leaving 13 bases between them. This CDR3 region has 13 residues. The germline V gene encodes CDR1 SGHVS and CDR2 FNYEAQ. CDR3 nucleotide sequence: TGTGCCAGCAGCCCAACGCCGGGGGACGAGCAGTACTTC. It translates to CASSPTPGDEQYF.

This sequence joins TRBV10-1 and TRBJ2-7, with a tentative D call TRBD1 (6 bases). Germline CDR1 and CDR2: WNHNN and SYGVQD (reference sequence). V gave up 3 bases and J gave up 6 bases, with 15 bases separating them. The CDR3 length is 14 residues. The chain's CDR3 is CASSDPGAGIEQYF. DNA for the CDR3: TGCGCCAGCAGTGATCCAGGGGCCGGCATCGAGCAGTACTTC.

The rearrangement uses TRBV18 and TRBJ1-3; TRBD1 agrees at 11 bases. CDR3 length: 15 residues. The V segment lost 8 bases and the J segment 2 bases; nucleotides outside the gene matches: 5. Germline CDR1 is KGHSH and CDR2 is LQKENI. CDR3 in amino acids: CASPRTGGTGNTIYF. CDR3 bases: TGTGCCAGCCCGAGGACAGGGGGCACTGGAAACACCATATATTTT. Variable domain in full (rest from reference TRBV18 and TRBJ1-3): NAGVMQNPRHLVRRRGQEARLRCSPMKGHSHVYWYRQLPEEGLKFMVYLQKENIIDESGMPKERFSAEFPKEGPSILRIQQVVRGDSAAYFCASPRTGGTGNTIYFGEGSWLTVV.

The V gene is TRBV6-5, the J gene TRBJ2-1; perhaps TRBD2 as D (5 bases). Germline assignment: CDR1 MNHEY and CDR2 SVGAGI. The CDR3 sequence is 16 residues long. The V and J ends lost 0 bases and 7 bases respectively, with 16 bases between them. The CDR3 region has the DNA TGTGCCAGCAGTTACTCGGGTGGGAGAAAGAGAAATGAGCAGTTCTTC. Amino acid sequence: CASSYSGGRKRNEQFF.

The CDR3 region is CSVALPIPFSYEQYF. The DNA for the CDR3 is TGCAGCGTTGCTCTTCCGATACCTTTCTCCTACGAGCAGTACTTC. The chain links TRBV29-1 to TRBJ2-7; unclear D gene. V was pared by 4 bases and J by 0 bases, with 16 bases between. This CDR3 is 15 amino acids long. Germline V gene sequence: CDR1 SQVTM, CDR2 ANQGSEA.

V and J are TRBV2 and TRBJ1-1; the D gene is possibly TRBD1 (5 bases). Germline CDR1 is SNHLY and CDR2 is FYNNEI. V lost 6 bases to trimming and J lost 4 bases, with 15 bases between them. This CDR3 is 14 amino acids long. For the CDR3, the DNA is TGTGCCAGCAGGGAAAGCGCAGGGACCACTGAAGCTTTCTTT. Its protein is CASRESAGTTEAFF.

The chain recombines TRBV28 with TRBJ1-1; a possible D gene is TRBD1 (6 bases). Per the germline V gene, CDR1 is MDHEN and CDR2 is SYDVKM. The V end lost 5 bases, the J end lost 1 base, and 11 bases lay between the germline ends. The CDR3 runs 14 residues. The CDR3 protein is CASSPKGGNTEAFF. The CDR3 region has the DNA TGTGCCAGCAGTCCCAAGGGGGGGAACACTGAAGCTTTCTTT.

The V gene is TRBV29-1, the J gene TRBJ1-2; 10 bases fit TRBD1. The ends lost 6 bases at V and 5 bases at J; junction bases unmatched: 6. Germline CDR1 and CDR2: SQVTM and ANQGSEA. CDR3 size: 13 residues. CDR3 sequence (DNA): TGCAGCGTACCAAGGGGACAGGGGTATGGCTACACCTTC. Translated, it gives CSVPRGQGYGYTF.